Presented here are 31 T cell receptor beta chains from one specimen sequenced in a study of early stage breast cancer tumors (dated by TCRdb to the late 2010s). Receptors were amplified or captured by the immunoSEQ multiplex PCR assay. TCRdb limited this immuneACCESS table to in-frame rearrangements with V and J called. A share of clones is missing; checked studies link under half to unresolved V genes, and the rest is unexplained. This sample holds tens of thousands of clones; around 72% were observed only once. About 7% of the sample comes from the top ten. Sequencing input: blood. The source of these receptors is a person aged 45 to 59 with breast cancer.

This clone was picked up one time. CDR3 residues: CASSSVTGHGNIQYF. The CDR3 region has the DNA TGTGCCAGCAGCTCGGTAACAGGGCACGGAAACATTCAGTACTTC. The rearrangement joins TRBV7-9 to TRBJ2-4; D possibly corresponds to TRBD1 (6 bases). The CDR3 totals 15 residues. Germline CDR1 reads SEHNR; CDR2 reads FQNEAQ (reference sequence). Trimming shortened V by 4 bases and J by 6 bases, and 16 bases separated the two germline ends.

This clone was detected only a few times. In DNA, the CDR3 is TGTGCCAGCTCACCAGCACAGTCTTACAATGAGCAGTTCTTC. Protein product: CASSPAQSYNEQFF. The chain employs TRBV18 and TRBJ2-1, with no clear D. Germline lookup yields CDR1 KGHSH and CDR2 LQKENI. The V and J ends lost 2 bases and 4 bases respectively, with 9 bases between them. The CDR3 sequence is 14 residues long.

The rearrangement joins TRBV5-1 to TRBJ2-4; 8 positions match TRBD1. V lost 8 bases to trimming and J lost 3 bases; unmatched junction nucleotides: 16. Germline loops: CDR1 SGHRS, CDR2 YFSETQ. The CDR3 sequence is 17 residues long. DNA of the CDR3: TGCGCCAGTCTGACAGGGGAAGGACCCTGGGTCAAAAACATTCAGTACTTC. Protein product: CASLTGEGPWVKNIQYF.

This chain joins TRBV30 and TRBJ1-4, with 7 bases matching TRBD1. The ends lost 2 bases at V and 13 bases at J; junction bases unmatched: 13. CDR1 GTSNPN and CDR2 SVGIG come from the germline V gene (reference sequence). This CDR3 is 14 amino acids long. CDR3 amino acids: CAWSPSGQFFGLFF. The CDR3 DNA sequence: TGTGCCTGGAGTCCATCGGGACAGTTTTTCGGACTGTTTTTT.

The chain carries TRBV19 and TRBJ2-3; D may be TRBD2 (5 bases). The CDR3 totals 16 residues. Per the germline V gene, CDR1 is LNHDA and CDR2 is SQIVND (reference sequence). V lost 4 bases and J lost 6, with 20 bases in between. As DNA, the CDR3 is TGTGCCAGTAGTACATACGGGCTAGCTGCGGCGGATACGCAGTATTTT. Translation: CASSTYGLAAADTQYF.

This clone occurred once. The chain uses TRBV27 and TRBJ2-5; D not resolved. There are 14 residues in the CDR3. Looked up from germline, CDR1 is MNHEY and CDR2 is SMNVEV (reference sequence). Trimming cost V 3 bases and J 7 bases, with 15 bases left between them. CDR3 residues: CASSFNYRSGTQYF. The CDR3 DNA reads as TGTGCCAGCAGTTTCAACTACCGATCTGGGACCCAGTACTTC.

CDR3 coding DNA: TGTGCCAGCAGAACCTCCGGGGACTACGAGCAGTACTTC. Protein: CASRTSGDYEQYF. This chain links TRBV13 with TRBJ2-7, with D possibly TRBD2 on 5 matching bases. V was pared by 6 bases and J by 3 bases, with 12 bases between. Germline-derived CDR1 and CDR2 are PRHDT and FYEKMQ (reference sequence). This CDR3 comprises 13 residues.

The J gene is TRBJ1-5, the V gene TRBV19, with D maybe TRBD1 (6 bases). V was cut by 4 bases and J by 2 bases, with 6 bases left in between. Germline lookup yields CDR1 LNHDA and CDR2 SQIVND (reference sequence). The CDR3 extends over 13 amino acids. CDR3 sequence reads: CASSTGGNQPQHF. The CDR3 DNA sequence: TGTGCCAGTAGTACAGGGGGCAATCAGCCCCAGCATTTT.

This clone has just one count. This rearrangement joins TRBV11-2 to TRBJ2-5; tentatively, D is TRBD2 (5 bases). Germline V gene lookup returns CDR1 SGHAT and CDR2 FQNNGV. The V end lost 2 bases, the J end lost 4 bases, and 8 bases lay between the germline ends. CDR3 size: 13 residues. CDR3 DNA: TGTGCCAGCAGCTTAACGGGGAGAGAGACCCAGTACTTC. As protein: CASSLTGRETQYF.

This chain joins TRBV5-1 and TRBJ1-5; a possible D gene is TRBD1 (5 bases). The CDR3 length is 13 residues. Germline loops: CDR1 SGHRS, CDR2 YFSETQ. V was pared by 2 bases and J by 4 bases, with 7 bases between. CDR3: CASSFGGNQPQHF. The CDR3 region has the DNA TGCGCCAGCAGCTTTGGGGGGAATCAGCCCCAGCATTTT.

This sequence joins TRBV5-1 and TRBJ2-5; 7 positions agree with TRBD1. Germline lookup yields CDR1 SGHRS and CDR2 YFSETQ. V shed 4 bases and J 1 base; nucleotides not matched to a gene: 10. The CDR3 totals 16 residues. DNA for the CDR3: TGCGCCAGCAGCCCCGGCAGGGGGTTAGGCCAAGAGACCCAGTACTTC. Protein sequence: CASSPGRGLGQETQYF.

This clone was observed a handful of times. The chain recombines TRBV5-1 with TRBJ2-3; possible D gene TRBD1, 5 bases. The CDR3 is made up of 15 amino acids. From germline, CDR1 is SGHRS and CDR2 YFSETQ. V was cut by 0 bases and J by 3 bases, with 11 bases left in between. CDR3 amino acids: CASSLGQISTDTQYF. For the CDR3, the DNA is TGCGCCAGCAGCTTGGGACAGATTAGTACAGATACGCAGTATTTT.

The rearrangement links TRBV27 to TRBJ1-5; 9 nucleotides align to TRBD1. The V gene's germline CDR1 is MNHEY and CDR2 SMNVEV (reference sequence). Trimming removed 6 bases from V and 5 bases from J; junction bases left unmatched: 8. There are 15 residues in the CDR3. CDR3 sequence (DNA): TGTGCCAGCAGGCCCACCGGGACAGGGTATCAGCCCCAGCATTTT. It yields the protein CASRPTGTGYQPQHF.

This clone was detected a few times. The junction departs from germline at one end; a sequencing error may be responsible. The chain recombines TRBV5-4 with TRBJ1-5; no reliable D call. The CDR3 covers 14 residues. CDR1 and CDR2 (germline): SGHNT, YYREEE (reference sequence). The chain's CDR3 is CASSQHTSNQPQHF. The CDR3 DNA reads TGCGCCAGCAGCCAACACACGAGCAATCAGCCCCAGCATTTT.

The V and J genes are TRBV9 and TRBJ2-7, with 13 bases identical to TRBD2. The ends lost 0 bases at V and 3 bases at J; junction bases unmatched: 0. From germline, CDR1 is SGDLS and CDR2 YYNGEE. This CDR3 comprises 15 residues. CDR3 sequence: CASSVGLAGGYEQYF. CDR3 DNA: TGTGCCAGCAGCGTAGGACTAGCGGGAGGCTACGAGCAGTACTTC.

The genes are TRBV5-1 and TRBJ2-2; 8 nucleotides agree with TRBD1. V lost 3 bases, J lost 4 bases, and 8 bases stayed unmatched. Germline V lookup: CDR1 SGHRS, CDR2 YFSETQ. The length of the CDR3 is 16 residues. The CDR3 sequence: CASSSIPTGATGELFF. The CDR3 DNA sequence: TGCGCCAGCAGCTCGATACCGACAGGGGCCACCGGGGAGCTGTTTTTT.

The chain uses TRBV6-5 and TRBJ1-2, with 8 bases lining up with TRBD1. The V gene's germline CDR1 is MNHEY and CDR2 SVGAGI. Trimming took 5 bases from V and 2 from J; bases not matched to a gene: 4. This CDR3 spans 14 amino acids. CDR3 sequence (DNA): TGTGCCAGCAGTCGCGGACAGGGAAACTATGGCTACACCTTC. It translates to CASSRGQGNYGYTF.

This clone was observed a few times. V is TRBV23-1 and J is TRBJ1-5; D is possibly TRBD1 (6 bases). TRBV23-1 is marked as an open reading frame, function uncertain. CDR3 size: 15 residues. The ends were cut back, 6 bases at V and 6 bases at J, with 18 bases in the middle. The CDR3 region is CASSPNMDRFQPQHF. The CDR3 bases are TGCGCCAGCAGCCCCAACATGGACAGATTTCAGCCCCAGCATTTT.

This clone was counted a single time. This chain uses TRBV16 with TRBJ2-7; TRBD2 is a possible D gene (5 bases). V dropped 4 bases and J dropped 7 bases, with 14 bases sitting between them. The CDR3 totals 13 residues. Looked up from germline, CDR1 is KGHSY and CDR2 is FQNENV. The CDR3 coding sequence is TGTGCCAGCAGCCTTACTAGTCCCGGGGAGCAGTACTTC. Translating it yields CASSLTSPGEQYF.

A few counts support this clone. The genes are TRBV6-1 and TRBJ1-2; D is possibly TRBD1 (6 bases). This CDR3 is built from 14 residues. V was trimmed by 11 bases and J by 1 base, leaving 17 bases between them. Germline V gene lookup returns CDR1 MNHNS and CDR2 SASEGT. This CDR3 reads CALTRTALNYGYTF. CDR3 in DNA: TGTGCCTTAACCCGGACAGCTCTTAACTATGGCTACACCTTC.

This clone was picked up a small number of times. The chain uses TRBV21-1 and TRBJ1-5; TRBD1 reflects the table's D call only, with no check against the DNA. TRBV21-1 is shown as a pseudogene. The CDR3 contains 17 residues. This chain's CDR3 is CASSNGTGEFLRQPQHF. Here the CDR3 DNA reads TGTGCCAGCAGCAACGGGACAGGGGAATTTCTGCGTCAGCCCCAGCATTTT.

The rearrangement joins TRBV25-1 to TRBJ2-1; TRBD2 aligns across 9 bases. V shed 4 bases, J shed 0 bases, and the junction held 1 base outside the gene matches. CDR1 MGHDK and CDR2 SYGVNS come from the germline V gene. The CDR3 is 15 amino acids. The CDR3 nucleotides read TGTGCCAGCAGTGTAGCGGGAGACTCCTACAATGAGCAGTTCTTC. Encoded protein: CASSVAGDSYNEQFF.

This chain links TRBV7-6 with TRBJ2-1; D might be TRBD2 (5 bases). V was pared by 2 bases and J by 0 bases, with 17 bases between. Germline V lookup: CDR1 SGHVS, CDR2 FNYEAQ. The CDR3 is 18 residues long. The CDR3 nucleotides are TGTGCCAGCAGCTTATCCGGGGTAGGGTGGAGCTCCTACAATGAGCAGTTCTTC. Its translation: CASSLSGVGWSSYNEQFF.

The chain uses TRBV12-5 and TRBJ1-5, with 7 nucleotides matching TRBD1. Per germline, CDR1 LGHNT and CDR2 FRNRAP. Germline trimming cut 5 bases from V and 9 bases from J; bases unmatched to any gene: 10. The CDR3 contains 14 residues. The CDR3 loop is CASGLGQEDTPQHF. The CDR3 coding sequence is TGTGCTAGTGGTCTCGGACAGGAGGATACGCCCCAGCATTTT.

The chain employs TRBV6-6 and TRBJ1-3, with a tentative D call TRBD1 (6 bases). Germline V gene sequence: CDR1 MNHNY, CDR2 SVGAGI (reference sequence). V lost 4 bases, J lost 6 bases, and 16 bases lay in between. The CDR3 is 15 residues long. The chain's CDR3 is CASSSALGGQNTIYF. The DNA of the CDR3 is TGTGCCAGCAGTTCTGCCCTGGGGGGGCAAAACACCATATATTTT.

The V call is TRBV7-8, the J call TRBJ2-7; D ambiguous. This CDR3 contains 14 residues. Trimming cost V 1 base and J 2 bases, with 9 bases left between them. The germline V gene encodes CDR1 SGHVS and CDR2 FQNEAQ. In DNA, the CDR3 is TGTGCCAGCAGCTTAGTGGCAGGAACCTACGAGCAGTACTTC. Amino acids: CASSLVAGTYEQYF.

The V and J genes are TRBV5-1 and TRBJ2-7, with TRBD1 matching over 7 bases. Germline V gene data show CDR1 as SGHRS and CDR2 as YFSETQ. Trimming took 4 bases from V and 3 from J; bases not matched to a gene: 10. This CDR3 is 15 amino acids long. The CDR3 coding sequence is TGCGCCAGCAGCGGCCCGGGACAGACAAACTACGAGCAGTACTTC. Protein: CASSGPGQTNYEQYF.

The chain couples TRBV11-2 to TRBJ2-2; 10 nucleotides line up with TRBD2. Germline values: CDR1 SGHAT, CDR2 FQNNGV. Trimming at V came to 6 bases and at J to 4 bases, leaving 5 bases not matched to a gene. This CDR3 spans 15 amino acids. CDR3 sequence reads: CASSLAGDRTGELFF. Here the CDR3 DNA reads TGTGCCAGCAGTCTAGCGGGGGATCGCACCGGGGAGCTGTTTTTT.

V usage is TRBV6-5 and J usage is TRBJ2-6; D possibly corresponds to TRBD1 (5 bases). The CDR3 runs to 16 residues. Between the trimmed V and J ends, which lost 2 bases and 2 bases, there was a span of 10 bases. Germline values: CDR1 MNHEY, CDR2 SVGAGI. The CDR3 region has the DNA TGTGCCAGCAGTTACGCAGGGTCTCCTGGGGCCAACGTCCTGACTTTC. It codes for CASSYAGSPGANVLTF.

V is TRBV5-1 and J is TRBJ1-4; D perhaps matches TRBD1 (5 bases). CDR1 and CDR2 from the germline V gene are SGHRS and YFSETQ. CDR3 length: 16 residues. The germline V and J ends were trimmed by 4 bases and 7 bases, with 20 bases remaining between them. The CDR3 protein is CASSPEGAGPGEKLFF. The CDR3 DNA is TGCGCCAGCAGCCCTGAAGGTGCAGGGCCGGGTGAAAAACTGTTTTTT.

This clone is medium-sized. The chain has TRBV18 and TRBJ2-2; the D gene is possibly TRBD2 (5 bases). Trimming removed 3 bases at V and 3 bases at J, with 8 bases between. From germline, CDR1 is KGHSH and CDR2 LQKENI. The CDR3 contains 14 residues. CDR3 in DNA: TGTGCCAGCTCACCGAGGGAGCACACCGGGGAGCTGTTTTTT. It codes for CASSPREHTGELFF.